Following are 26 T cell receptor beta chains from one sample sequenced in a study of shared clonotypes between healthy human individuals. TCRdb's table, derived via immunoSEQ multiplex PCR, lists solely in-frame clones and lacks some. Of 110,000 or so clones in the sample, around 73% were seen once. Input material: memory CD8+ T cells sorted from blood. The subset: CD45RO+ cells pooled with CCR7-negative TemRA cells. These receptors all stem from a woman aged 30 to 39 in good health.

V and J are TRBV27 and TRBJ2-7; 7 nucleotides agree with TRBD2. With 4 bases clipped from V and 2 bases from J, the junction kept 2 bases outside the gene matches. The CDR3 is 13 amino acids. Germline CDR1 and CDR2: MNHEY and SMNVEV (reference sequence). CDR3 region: CASSSSGPYEQYF. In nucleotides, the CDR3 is TGTGCCAGCAGTTCTAGCGGCCCCTACGAGCAGTACTTC.

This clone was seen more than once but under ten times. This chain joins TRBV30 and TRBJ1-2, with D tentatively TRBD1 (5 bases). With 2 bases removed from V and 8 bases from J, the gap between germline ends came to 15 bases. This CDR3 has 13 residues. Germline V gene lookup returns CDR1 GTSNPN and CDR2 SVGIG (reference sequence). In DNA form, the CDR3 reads TGTGCCTGGAGTAGGGCAGGGACGGGAGGCTACACCTTC. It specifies CAWSRAGTGGYTF.

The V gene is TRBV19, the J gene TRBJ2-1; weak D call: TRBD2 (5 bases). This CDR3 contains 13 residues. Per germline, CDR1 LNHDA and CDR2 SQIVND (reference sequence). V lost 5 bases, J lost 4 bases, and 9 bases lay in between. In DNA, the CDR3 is TGTGCCAGTAGTCCCGGCGGGTACAATGAGCAGTTCTTC. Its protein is CASSPGGYNEQFF.

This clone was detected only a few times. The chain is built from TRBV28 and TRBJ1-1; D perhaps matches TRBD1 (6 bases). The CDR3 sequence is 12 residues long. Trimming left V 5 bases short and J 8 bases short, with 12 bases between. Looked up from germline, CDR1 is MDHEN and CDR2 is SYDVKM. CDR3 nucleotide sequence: TGTGCCAGCAGTACCCAAACAGGGGAAGCTTTCTTT. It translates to CASSTQTGEAFF.

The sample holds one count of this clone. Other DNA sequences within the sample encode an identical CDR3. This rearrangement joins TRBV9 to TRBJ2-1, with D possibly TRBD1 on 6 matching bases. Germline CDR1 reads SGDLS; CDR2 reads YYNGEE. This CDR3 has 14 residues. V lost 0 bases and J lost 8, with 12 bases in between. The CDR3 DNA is TGTGCCAGCAGCGTAGCAGGGGCCAGCGATGAGCAGTTCTTC. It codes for CASSVAGASDEQFF.

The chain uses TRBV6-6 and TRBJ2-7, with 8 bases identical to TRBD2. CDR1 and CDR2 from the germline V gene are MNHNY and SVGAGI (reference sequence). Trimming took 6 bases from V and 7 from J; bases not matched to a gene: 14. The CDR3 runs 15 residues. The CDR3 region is CASSPPGSGGREQYF. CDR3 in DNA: TGTGCCAGCAGCCCGCCGGGGAGCGGGGGCCGGGAGCAGTACTTC.

CDR3 nucleotides: TGTGCCAGCAGCATGGGTCCTCCACTAAACACTGAAGCTTTCTTT. This gives the protein CASSMGPPLNTEAFF. The V call is TRBV13, the J call TRBJ1-1; no reliable D call. The CDR3 totals 15 residues. The germline V and J ends were trimmed by 5 bases and 2 bases, with 15 bases remaining between them. CDR1 PRHDT and CDR2 FYEKMQ come from the germline V gene (reference sequence).

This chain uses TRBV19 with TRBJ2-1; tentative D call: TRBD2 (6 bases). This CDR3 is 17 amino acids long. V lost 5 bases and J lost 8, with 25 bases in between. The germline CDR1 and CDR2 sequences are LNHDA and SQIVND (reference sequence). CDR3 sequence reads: CASSGGFQDWLVHEQFF. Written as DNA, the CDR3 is TGTGCCAGTAGTGGAGGGTTCCAGGACTGGCTAGTTCATGAGCAGTTCTTC. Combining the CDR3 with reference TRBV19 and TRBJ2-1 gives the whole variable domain DGGITQSPKYLFRKEGQNVTLSCEQNLNHDAMYWYRQDPGQGLRLIYYSQIVNDFQKGDIAEGYSVSREKKESFPLTVTSAQKNPTAFYLCASSGGFQDWLVHEQFFGPGTRLTVL.

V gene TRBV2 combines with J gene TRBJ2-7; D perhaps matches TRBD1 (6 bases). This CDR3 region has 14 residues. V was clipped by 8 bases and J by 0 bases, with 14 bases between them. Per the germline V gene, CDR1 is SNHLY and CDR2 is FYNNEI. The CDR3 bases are TGTGCCAGCCATAGACAGGTGAACTCCTACGAGCAGTACTTC. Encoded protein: CASHRQVNSYEQYF. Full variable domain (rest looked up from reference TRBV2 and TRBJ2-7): EPEVTQTPSHQVTQMGQEVILRCVPISNHLYFYWYRQILGQKVEFLVSFYNNEISEKSEIFDDQFSVERPDGSNFTLKIRSTKLEDSAMYFCASHRQVNSYEQYFGPGTRLTVT.

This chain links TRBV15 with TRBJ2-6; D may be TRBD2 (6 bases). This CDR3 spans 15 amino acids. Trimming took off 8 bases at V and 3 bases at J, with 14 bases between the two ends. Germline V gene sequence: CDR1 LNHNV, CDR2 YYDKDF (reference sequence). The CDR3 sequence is CATGTGDFGANVLTF. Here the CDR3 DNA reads TGTGCCACCGGGACGGGGGACTTTGGGGCCAACGTCCTGACTTTC.

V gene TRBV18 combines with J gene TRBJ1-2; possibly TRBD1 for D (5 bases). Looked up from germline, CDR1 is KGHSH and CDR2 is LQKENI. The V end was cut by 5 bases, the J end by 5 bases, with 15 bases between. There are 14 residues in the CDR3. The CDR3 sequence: CASSADKSPYGYTF. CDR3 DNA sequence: TGTGCCAGCTCAGCGGACAAGAGCCCGTATGGCTACACCTTC.

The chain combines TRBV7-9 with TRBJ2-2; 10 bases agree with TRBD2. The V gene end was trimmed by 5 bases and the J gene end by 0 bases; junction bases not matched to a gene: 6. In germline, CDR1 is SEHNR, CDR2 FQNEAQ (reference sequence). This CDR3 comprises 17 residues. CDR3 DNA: TGTGCCAGCAGCCCACCACTAGCGGGACCGAACACCGGGGAGCTGTTTTTT. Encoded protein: CASSPPLAGPNTGELFF.

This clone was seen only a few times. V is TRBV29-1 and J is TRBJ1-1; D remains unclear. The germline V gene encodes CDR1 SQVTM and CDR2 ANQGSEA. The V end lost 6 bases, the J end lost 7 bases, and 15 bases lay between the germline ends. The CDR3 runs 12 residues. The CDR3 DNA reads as TGCAGCGTGGGCGCCGGGGAGAGTGAAGCTTTCTTT. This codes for CSVGAGESEAFF.

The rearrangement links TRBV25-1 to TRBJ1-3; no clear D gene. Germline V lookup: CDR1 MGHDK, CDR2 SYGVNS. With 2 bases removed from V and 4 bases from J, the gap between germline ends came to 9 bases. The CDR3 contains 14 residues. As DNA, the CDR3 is TGTGCCAGCAGTGAAAACAAAGGGGGAAACACCATATATTTT. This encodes CASSENKGGNTIYF.

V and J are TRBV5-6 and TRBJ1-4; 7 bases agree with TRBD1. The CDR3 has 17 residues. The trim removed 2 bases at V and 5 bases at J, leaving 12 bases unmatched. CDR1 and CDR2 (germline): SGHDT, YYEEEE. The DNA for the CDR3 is TGTGCCAGCAGCTTATCCGGGGCCGGGACAGTGAATGAAAAACTGTTTTTT. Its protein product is CASSLSGAGTVNEKLFF.

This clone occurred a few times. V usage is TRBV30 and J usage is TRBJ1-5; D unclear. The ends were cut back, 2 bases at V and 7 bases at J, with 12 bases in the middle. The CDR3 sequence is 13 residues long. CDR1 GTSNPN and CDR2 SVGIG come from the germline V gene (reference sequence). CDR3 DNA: TGTGCCTGGAGTCGGGATCTGGGACAGCCCCAGCATTTT. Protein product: CAWSRDLGQPQHF.

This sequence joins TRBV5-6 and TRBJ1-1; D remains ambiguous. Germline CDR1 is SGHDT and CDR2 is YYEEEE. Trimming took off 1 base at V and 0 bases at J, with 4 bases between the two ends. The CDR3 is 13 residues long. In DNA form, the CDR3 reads TGTGCCAGCAGCTTGCGAATGAACACTGAAGCTTTCTTT. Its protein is CASSLRMNTEAFF.

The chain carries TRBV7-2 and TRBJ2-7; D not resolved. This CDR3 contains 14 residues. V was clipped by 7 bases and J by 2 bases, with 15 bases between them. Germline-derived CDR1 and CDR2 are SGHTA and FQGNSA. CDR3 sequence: CASTIGGPTYEQYF. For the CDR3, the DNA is TGTGCCAGCACTATCGGCGGACCCACCTACGAGCAGTACTTC. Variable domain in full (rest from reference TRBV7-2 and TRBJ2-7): GAGVSQSPSNKVTEKGKDVELRCDPISGHTALYWYRQSLGQGLEFLIYFQGNSAPDKSGLPSDRFSAERTGGSVSTLTIQRTQQEDSAVYLCASTIGGPTYEQYFGPGTRLTVT.

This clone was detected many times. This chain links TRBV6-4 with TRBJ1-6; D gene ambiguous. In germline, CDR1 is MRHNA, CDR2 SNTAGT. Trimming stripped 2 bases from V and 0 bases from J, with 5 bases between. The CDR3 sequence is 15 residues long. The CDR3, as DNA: TGTGCCAGCAGTGACGGGAGCTCCTATAATTCACCCCTCCACTTT. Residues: CASSDGSSYNSPLHF.

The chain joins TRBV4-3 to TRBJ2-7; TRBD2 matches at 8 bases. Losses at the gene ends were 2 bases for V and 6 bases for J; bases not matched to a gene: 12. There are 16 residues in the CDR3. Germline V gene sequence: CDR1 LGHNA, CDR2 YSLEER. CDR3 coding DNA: TGCGCCAGCAGCCAACCCCCCGGGACTAGGGTCTTCGAGCAGTACTTC. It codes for CASSQPPGTRVFEQYF.

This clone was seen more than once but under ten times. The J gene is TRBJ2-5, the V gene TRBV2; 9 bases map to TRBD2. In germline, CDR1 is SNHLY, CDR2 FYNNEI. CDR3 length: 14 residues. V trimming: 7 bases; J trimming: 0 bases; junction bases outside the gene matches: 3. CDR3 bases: TGTGCCAGCAAGAGCGGGAGGAACCAAGAGACCCAGTACTTC. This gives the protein CASKSGRNQETQYF.

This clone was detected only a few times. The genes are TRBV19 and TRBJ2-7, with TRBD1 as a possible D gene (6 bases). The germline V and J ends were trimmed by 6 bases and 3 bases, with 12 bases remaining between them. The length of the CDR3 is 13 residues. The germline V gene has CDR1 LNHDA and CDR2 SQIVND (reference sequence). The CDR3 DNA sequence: TGTGCCAGTAGCTCGGGACAAAGCTACGAGCAGTACTTC. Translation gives CASSSGQSYEQYF. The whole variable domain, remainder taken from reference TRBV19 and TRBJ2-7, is DGGITQSPKYLFRKEGQNVTLSCEQNLNHDAMYWYRQDPGQGLRLIYYSQIVNDFQKGDIAEGYSVSREKKESFPLTVTSAQKNPTAFYLCASSSGQSYEQYFGPGTRLTVT.

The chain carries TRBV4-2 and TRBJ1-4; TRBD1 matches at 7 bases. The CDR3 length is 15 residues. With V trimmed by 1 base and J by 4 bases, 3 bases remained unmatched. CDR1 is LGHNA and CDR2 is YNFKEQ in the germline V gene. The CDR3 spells CASSQGDRDNEKLFF. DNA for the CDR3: TGTGCCAGCAGCCAAGGGGACAGAGATAATGAAAAACTGTTTTTT.

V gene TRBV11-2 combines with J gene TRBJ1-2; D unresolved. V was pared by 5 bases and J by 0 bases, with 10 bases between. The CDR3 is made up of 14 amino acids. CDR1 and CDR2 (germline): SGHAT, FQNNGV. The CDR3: CASSRGSPNYGYTF. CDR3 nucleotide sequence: TGTGCCAGCAGCAGAGGATCCCCTAACTATGGCTACACCTTC.

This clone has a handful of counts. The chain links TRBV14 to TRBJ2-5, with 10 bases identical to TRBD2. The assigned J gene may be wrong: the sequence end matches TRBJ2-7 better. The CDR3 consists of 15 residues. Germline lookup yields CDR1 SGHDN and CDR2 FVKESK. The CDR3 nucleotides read TGTGCCAGCAGCCAACTAGCGGGGGCAACCTACGAGCAGTACTTC. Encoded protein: CASSQLAGATYEQYF.

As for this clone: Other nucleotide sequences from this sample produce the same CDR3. The CDR3, as DNA: TGTGCCAGCAGCGTGGGGGGTTCTTCGTACGAGCAGTACTTC. Translated, it gives CASSVGGSSYEQYF. The chain has TRBV9 and TRBJ2-7, with D possibly being TRBD2 (6 bases). The CDR3 length is 14 residues. CDR1 SGDLS and CDR2 YYNGEE come from the germline V gene. Deletions cut 2 bases from V and 4 bases from J, with 13 bases between.